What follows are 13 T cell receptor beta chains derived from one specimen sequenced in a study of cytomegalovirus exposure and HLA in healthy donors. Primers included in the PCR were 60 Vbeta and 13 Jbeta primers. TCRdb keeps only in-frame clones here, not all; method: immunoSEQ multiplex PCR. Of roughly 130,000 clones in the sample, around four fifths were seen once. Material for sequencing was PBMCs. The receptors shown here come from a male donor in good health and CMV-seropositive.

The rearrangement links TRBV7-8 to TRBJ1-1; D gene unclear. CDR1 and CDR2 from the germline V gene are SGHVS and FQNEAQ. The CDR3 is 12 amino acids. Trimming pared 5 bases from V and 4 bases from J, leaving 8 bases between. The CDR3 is CASSPRGTEAFF. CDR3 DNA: TGTGCCAGCAGCCCGCGGGGCACTGAAGCTTTCTTT.

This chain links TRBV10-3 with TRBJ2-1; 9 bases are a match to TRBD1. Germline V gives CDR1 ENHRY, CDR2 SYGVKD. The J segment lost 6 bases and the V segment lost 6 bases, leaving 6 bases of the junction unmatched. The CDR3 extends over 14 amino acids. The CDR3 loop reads CAISTGQGGNEQFF. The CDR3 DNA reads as TGTGCCATCAGCACGGGACAGGGAGGCAATGAGCAGTTCTTC.

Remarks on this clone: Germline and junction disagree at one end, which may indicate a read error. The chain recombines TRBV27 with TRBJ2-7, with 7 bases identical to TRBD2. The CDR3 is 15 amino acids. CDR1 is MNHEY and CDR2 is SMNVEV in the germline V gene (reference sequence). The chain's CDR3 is CASSLGGGGSYGQYF. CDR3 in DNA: TGTGCCAGCAGTTTAGGGGGGGGTGGGTCCTACGGGCAGTACTTC.

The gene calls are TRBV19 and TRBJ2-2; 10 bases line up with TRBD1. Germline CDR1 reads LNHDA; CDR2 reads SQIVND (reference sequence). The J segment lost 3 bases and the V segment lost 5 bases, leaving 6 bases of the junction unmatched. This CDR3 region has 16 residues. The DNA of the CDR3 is TGTGCCAGTAGTCCCCACGGGACAGGGGACACCGGGGAGCTGTTTTTT. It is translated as CASSPHGTGDTGELFF.

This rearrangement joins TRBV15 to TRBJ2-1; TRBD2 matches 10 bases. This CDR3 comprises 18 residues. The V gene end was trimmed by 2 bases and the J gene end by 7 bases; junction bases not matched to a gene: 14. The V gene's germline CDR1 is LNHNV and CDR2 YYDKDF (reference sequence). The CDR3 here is CATSRIGLAEGGGNEQFF. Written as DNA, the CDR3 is TGTGCCACCAGCAGAATAGGACTAGCGGAAGGAGGTGGTAATGAGCAGTTCTTC.

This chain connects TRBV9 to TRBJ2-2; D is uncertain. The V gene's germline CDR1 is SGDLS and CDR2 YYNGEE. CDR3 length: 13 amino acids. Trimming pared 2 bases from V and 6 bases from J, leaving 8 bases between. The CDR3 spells CASSVMTSGELFF. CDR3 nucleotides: TGTGCCAGCAGCGTCATGACATCCGGGGAGCTGTTTTTT.

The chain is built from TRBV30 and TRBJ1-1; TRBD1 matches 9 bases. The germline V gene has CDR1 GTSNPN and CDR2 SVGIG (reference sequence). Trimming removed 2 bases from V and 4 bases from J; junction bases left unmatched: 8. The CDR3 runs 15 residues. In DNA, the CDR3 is TGTGCCTGGAGTAAGGGACAGGGTTGGGGCACTGAAGCTTTCTTT. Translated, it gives CAWSKGQGWGTEAFF.

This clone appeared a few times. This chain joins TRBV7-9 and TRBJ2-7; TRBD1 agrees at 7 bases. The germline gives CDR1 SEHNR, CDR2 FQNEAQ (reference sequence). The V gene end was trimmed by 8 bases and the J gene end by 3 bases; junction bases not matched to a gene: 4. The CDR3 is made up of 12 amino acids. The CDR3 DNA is TGTGCCAGCGGGACAGAAAGCTACGAGCAGTACTTC. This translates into CASGTESYEQYF. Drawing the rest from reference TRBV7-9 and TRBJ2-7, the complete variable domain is DTGVSQNPRHKITKRGQNVTFRCDPISEHNRLYWYRQTLGQGPEFLTYFQNEAQLEKSRLLSDRFSAERPKGSFSTLEIQRTEQGDSAMYLCASGTESYEQYFGPGTRLTVT.

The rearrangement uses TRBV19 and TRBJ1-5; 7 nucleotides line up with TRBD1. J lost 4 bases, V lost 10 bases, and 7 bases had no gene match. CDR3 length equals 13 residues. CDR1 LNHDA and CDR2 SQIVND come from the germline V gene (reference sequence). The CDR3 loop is CATSGTANQPQHF. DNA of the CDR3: TGTGCCACTTCAGGGACAGCTAATCAGCCCCAGCATTTT.

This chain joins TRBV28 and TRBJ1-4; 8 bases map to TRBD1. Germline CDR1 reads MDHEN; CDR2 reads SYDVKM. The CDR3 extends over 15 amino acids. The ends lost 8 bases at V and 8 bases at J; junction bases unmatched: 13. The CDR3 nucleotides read TGTGCCAGCCGGCCAGGGGGCGCCTTTGGGGAAAAACTGTTTTTT. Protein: CASRPGGAFGEKLFF. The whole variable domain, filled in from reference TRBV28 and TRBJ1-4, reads DVKVTQSSRYLVKRTGEKVFLECVQDMDHENMFWYRQDPGLGLRLIYFSYDVKMKEKGDIPEGYSVSREKKERFSLILESASTNQTSMYLCASRPGGAFGEKLFFGSGTQLSVL.

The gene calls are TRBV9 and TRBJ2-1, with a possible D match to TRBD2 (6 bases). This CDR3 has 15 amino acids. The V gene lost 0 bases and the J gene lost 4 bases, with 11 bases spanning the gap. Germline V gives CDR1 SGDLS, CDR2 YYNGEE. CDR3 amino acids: CASSVGASVYNEQFF. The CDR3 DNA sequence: TGTGCCAGCAGCGTAGGGGCTAGCGTATACAATGAGCAGTTCTTC.

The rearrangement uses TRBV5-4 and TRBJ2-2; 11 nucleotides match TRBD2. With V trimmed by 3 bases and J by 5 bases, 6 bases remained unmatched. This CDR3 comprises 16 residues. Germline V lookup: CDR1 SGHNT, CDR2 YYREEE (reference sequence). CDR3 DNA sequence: TGTGCCAGCAGCTCCGGGACTAGCGGAATAACCGGGGAGCTGTTTTTT. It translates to CASSSGTSGITGELFF. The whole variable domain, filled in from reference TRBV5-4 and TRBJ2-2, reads ETGVTQSPTHLIKTRGQQVTLRCSSQSGHNTVSWYQQALGQGPQFIFQYYREEENGRGNFPPRFSGLQFPNYSSELNVNALELDDSALYLCASSSGTSGITGELFFGEGSRLTVL.

CDR3 nucleotides: TGTGCCAGCAGTTACTTGACAGGTAGCTACGAGCAGTACTTC. This sequence encodes CASSYLTGSYEQYF. This sequence joins TRBV6-5 and TRBJ2-7; D may be TRBD1 (6 bases). Germline V gene data show CDR1 as MNHEY and CDR2 as SVGAGI. There are 14 residues in the CDR3. V lost 1 base, J lost 3 bases, and 10 bases lay in between.